The 13 T cell receptor beta chains below were found in one sample sequenced in a study of cytomegalovirus exposure and HLA in healthy donors. Researchers ran the PCR with 60 Vbeta and 13 Jbeta primers. The method was immunoSEQ multiplex PCR; TCRdb's version includes in-frame clones alone and lacks a portion of them. This table has about 160,000 clones, roughly 80% appearing once. What was sequenced was PBMCs. All receptors derive from a man aged 25 to 40 in good health and CMV-seropositive.

V is TRBV19 and J is TRBJ1-1; TRBD1 agrees at 10 bases. J lost 3 bases, V lost 4 bases, and 8 bases had no gene match. This CDR3 is 16 amino acids long. CDR1 is LNHDA, CDR2 SQIVND, per germline (reference sequence). The CDR3 coding sequence is TGTGCCAGTAGTACTCGACGACAGGGGGCTTACACTGAAGCTTTCTTT. Translating gives CASSTRRQGAYTEAFF.

This clone was detected only a few times. The V and J genes are TRBV27 and TRBJ2-2; 12 bases are shared with TRBD2. The V segment lost 3 bases and the J segment 0 bases; nucleotides outside the gene matches: 2. The V gene's germline CDR1 is MNHEY and CDR2 SMNVEV (reference sequence). This CDR3 has 17 residues. CDR3 coding DNA: TGTGCCAGCAGTTTCCCTAGCGGGGGGGCGAACACCGGGGAGCTGTTTTTT. Its translation is CASSFPSGGANTGELFF.

The genes are TRBV5-1 and TRBJ2-5; D might be TRBD2 (6 bases). Between the trimmed V and J ends, which lost 7 bases and 2 bases, there was a span of 9 bases. CDR1 and CDR2 from the germline V gene are SGHRS and YFSETQ. The CDR3 has 12 residues. The CDR3: CASYAGQETQYF. CDR3 DNA: TGCGCCAGCTATGCGGGGCAAGAGACCCAGTACTTC.

The chain recombines TRBV7-8 with TRBJ1-5; D is undetermined. Germline V gene lookup returns CDR1 SGHVS and CDR2 FQNEAQ. Trimming took 5 bases from V and 2 from J, leaving 19 bases between them. The CDR3 consists of 17 residues. CDR3 in amino acids: CASSPVRGSVGNQPQHF. The CDR3 DNA is TGTGCCAGCAGCCCAGTTCGGGGATCGGTAGGCAATCAGCCCCAGCATTTT.

V and J are TRBV6-1 and TRBJ2-3, with 7 bases matching TRBD2. The J segment lost 0 bases and the V segment lost 2 bases, leaving 8 bases of the junction unmatched. Germline lookup yields CDR1 MNHNS and CDR2 SASEGT. The CDR3 runs 17 residues. DNA for the CDR3: TGTGCCAGCAGTGAATGGGGGGGTCTGGGAAGCACAGATACGCAGTATTTT. Protein: CASSEWGGLGSTDTQYF.

The V gene is TRBV28, the J gene TRBJ1-2, with D unresolved. The V gene's germline CDR1 is MDHEN and CDR2 SYDVKM. The CDR3 is 13 residues long. Trimming left V 5 bases short and J 8 bases short, with 15 bases between. This CDR3 reads CASSNTQNRGYTF. CDR3 in DNA: TGTGCCAGCAGTAATACCCAGAATCGAGGCTACACCTTC.

This chain's CDR3 is CASSLAGQVQETQYF. As DNA, the CDR3 is TGCGCCAGCAGCTTGGCCGGACAGGTCCAAGAGACCCAGTACTTC. This sequence joins TRBV5-1 and TRBJ2-5, with 7 nucleotides matching TRBD1. The junction had 3 bases not matched to a gene; V was cut back by 0 bases and J by 1 base. Germline-derived CDR1 and CDR2 are SGHRS and YFSETQ. This CDR3 region has 15 residues.

The chain has TRBV25-1 and TRBJ2-5, with no clear D. V was shortened by 0 bases and J by 0 bases, with 5 bases between the two germline ends. Germline CDR1 MGHDK, CDR2 SYGVNS. The length of the CDR3 is 14 residues. The CDR3 reads CASSEYNYQETQYF. In nucleotides, the CDR3 is TGTGCCAGCAGTGAATATAATTACCAAGAGACCCAGTACTTC.

The chain employs TRBV9 and TRBJ2-5; 7 bases fit TRBD1. Germline values: CDR1 SGDLS, CDR2 YYNGEE. This CDR3 has 16 amino acids. With 0 bases clipped from V and 1 base from J, the junction kept 6 bases outside the gene matches. The CDR3 here is CASSVGQGGIQETQYF. The CDR3 bases are TGTGCCAGCAGCGTAGGGCAAGGGGGCATCCAAGAGACCCAGTACTTC.

The rearrangement links TRBV28 to TRBJ1-1, with 7 bases lining up with TRBD1. CDR1 is MDHEN and CDR2 is SYDVKM in the germline V gene. V lost 5 bases to trimming and J lost 10 bases; unmatched junction nucleotides: 10. The CDR3 length is 13 residues. The CDR3 bases are TGTGCCAGCAGTCCAGGACAGGAGGATCGAGCTTTCTTT. This translates into CASSPGQEDRAFF.

The sample holds one count of this clone. J is TRBJ2-7 and V is TRBV30; 9 bases agree with TRBD1. CDR3 length equals 14 residues. V lost 4 bases and J lost 2; bases outside the gene matches: 6. Germline V gene data show CDR1 as GTSNPN and CDR2 as SVGIG (reference sequence). CDR3 residues: CAWISWDRAYEQYF. In DNA, the CDR3 is TGTGCCTGGATATCGTGGGACAGGGCCTACGAGCAGTACTTC.

The gene calls are TRBV6-1 and TRBJ2-7, with 9 bases fitting TRBD1. This CDR3 is built from 16 residues. The germline gives CDR1 MNHNS, CDR2 SASEGT. V lost 2 bases to trimming and J lost 4 bases; unmatched junction nucleotides: 9. The CDR3 sequence is CASSEIPGTGTYEQYF. CDR3 DNA: TGTGCCAGCAGTGAAATTCCCGGGACAGGGACGTACGAGCAGTACTTC.

This rearrangement joins TRBV30 to TRBJ1-4; no clear D. This CDR3 spans 13 amino acids. Germline V gene lookup returns CDR1 GTSNPN and CDR2 SVGIG (reference sequence). The germline V and J ends were trimmed by 1 base and 7 bases, with 10 bases remaining between them. Here the CDR3 DNA reads TGTGCCTGGAGTGCCGCGCTCGGTGAAAAACTGTTTTTT. Protein sequence: CAWSAALGEKLFF.